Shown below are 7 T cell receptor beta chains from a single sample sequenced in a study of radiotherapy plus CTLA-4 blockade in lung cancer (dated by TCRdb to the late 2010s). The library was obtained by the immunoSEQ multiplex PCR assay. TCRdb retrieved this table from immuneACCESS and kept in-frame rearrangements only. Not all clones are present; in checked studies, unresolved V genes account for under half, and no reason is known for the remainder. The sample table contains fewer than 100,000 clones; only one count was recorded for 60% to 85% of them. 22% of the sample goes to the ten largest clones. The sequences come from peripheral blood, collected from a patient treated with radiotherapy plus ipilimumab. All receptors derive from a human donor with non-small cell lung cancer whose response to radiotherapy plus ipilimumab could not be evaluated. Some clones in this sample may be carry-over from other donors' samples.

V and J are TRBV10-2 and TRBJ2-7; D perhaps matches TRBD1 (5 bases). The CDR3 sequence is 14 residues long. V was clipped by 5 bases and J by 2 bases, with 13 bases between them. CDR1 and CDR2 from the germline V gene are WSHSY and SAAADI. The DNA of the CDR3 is TGCGCCAGCAGTCCATCACAGGCTCCCTACGAGCAGTACTTC. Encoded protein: CASSPSQAPYEQYF.

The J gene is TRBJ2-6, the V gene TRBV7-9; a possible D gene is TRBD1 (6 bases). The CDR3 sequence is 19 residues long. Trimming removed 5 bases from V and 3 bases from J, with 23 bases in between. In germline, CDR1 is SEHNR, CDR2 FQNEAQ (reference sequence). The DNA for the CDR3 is TGTGCCAGCAGCCCCAGGGCAGGGGCGGGCTGGGATGGGGCCAACGTCCTGACTTTC. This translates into CASSPRAGAGWDGANVLTF.

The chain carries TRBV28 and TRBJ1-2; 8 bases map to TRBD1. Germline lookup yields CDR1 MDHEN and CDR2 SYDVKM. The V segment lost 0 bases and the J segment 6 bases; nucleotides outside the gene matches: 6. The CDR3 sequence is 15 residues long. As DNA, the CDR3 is TGTGCCAGCAGTTTATGGAGTGACAGGGGAGATGGCTACACCTTC. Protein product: CASSLWSDRGDGYTF.

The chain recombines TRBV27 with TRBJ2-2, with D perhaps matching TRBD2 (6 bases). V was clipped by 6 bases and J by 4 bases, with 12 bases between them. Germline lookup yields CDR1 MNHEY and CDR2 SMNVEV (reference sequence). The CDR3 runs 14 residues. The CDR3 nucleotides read TGTGCCAGCAGGCAGGGCGGGGTCACCGGGGAGCTGTTTTTT. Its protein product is CASRQGGVTGELFF.

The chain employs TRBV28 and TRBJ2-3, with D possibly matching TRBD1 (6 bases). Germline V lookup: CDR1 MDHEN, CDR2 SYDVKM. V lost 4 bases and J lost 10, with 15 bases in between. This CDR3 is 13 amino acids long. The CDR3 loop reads CASSSYRDLAQYF. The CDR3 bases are TGTGCCAGCAGTTCGTACAGGGATCTGGCGCAGTATTTT.

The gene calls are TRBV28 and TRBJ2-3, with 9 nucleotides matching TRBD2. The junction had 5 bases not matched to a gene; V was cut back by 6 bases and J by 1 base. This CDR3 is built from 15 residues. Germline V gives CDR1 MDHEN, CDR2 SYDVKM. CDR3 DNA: TGTGCCAGCAGGTATTCTAGCGGGGGCACAGATACGCAGTATTTT. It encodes CASRYSSGGTDTQYF.

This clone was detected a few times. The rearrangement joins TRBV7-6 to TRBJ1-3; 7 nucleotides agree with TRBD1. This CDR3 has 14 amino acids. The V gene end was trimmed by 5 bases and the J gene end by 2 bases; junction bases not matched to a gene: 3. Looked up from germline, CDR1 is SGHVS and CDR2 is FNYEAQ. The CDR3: CASSLGQAGNTIYF. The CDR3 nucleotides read TGTGCCAGCAGCCTCGGACAGGCTGGAAACACCATATATTTT.